A selection of T cell receptor beta chains follows, all from one sample in a study of radiation and T cells in renal cell carcinoma. Assay: immunoSEQ multiplex PCR; the TCRdb copy retains only in-frame clones and omits some. The sample includes more than 120,000 clones, about 88% seen only once; the top ten take around a sixth. The sample was blood, taken from a patient whose treatment included radiotherapy and nephrectomy. The receptors stem from a woman between 45 and 60 years old with renal cell carcinoma. CDR3s include the opening cysteine and the closing phenylalanine or tryptophan. D genes are given only for firm matches. The size field is filled for only some rows; it gives once, few, many or a size class.

j_call d_call clone_size v_call cdr3_aa cdr3_nt
TRBJ2-5 NA NA TRBV19 CASSIATPETQYF TGTGCCAGTAGTATAGCCACCCCAGAGACCCAGTACTTC
TRBJ1-2 NA NA TRBV10-3 CAISEPYGSTNYGYTF TGTGCCATCAGTGAGCCTTATGGAAGTACTAACTATGGCTACACCTTC
TRBJ2-7 TRBD1 NA TRBV28 CASIGTDRNYEQYF TGTGCCAGCATAGGGACGGACAGGAACTACGAGCAGTACTTC
TRBJ2-5 TRBD2 NA TRBV4-1 CASSQEVLAGEQTQYF TGCGCCAGCAGCCAAGAGGTACTAGCGGGAGAACAGACCCAGTACTTC
TRBJ1-3 NA once TRBV7-2 CASSLGQASSSGNTIYF TGTGCCAGCAGCTTAGGGCAGGCCTCCTCATCTGGAAACACCATATATTTT
TRBJ2-7 TRBD1 NA TRBV6-4 CASSRDRGSYEQYF TGTGCCAGCAGTCGGGACAGGGGCTCTTACGAGCAGTACTTC
TRBJ1-2 NA NA TRBV11-2 CASSLGQLYGYTF TGTGCCAGCAGCTTAGGGCAGCTCTATGGCTACACCTTC
TRBJ2-1 TRBD1 NA TRBV7-9 CASSLYLRTGQINEQFF TGTGCCAGCAGCTTATATCTCCGGACAGGGCAAATCAATGAGCAGTTCTTC
TRBJ2-3 TRBD2 NA TRBV7-9 CASSLRGIAGGTDTQYF TGTGCCAGCAGCCTGAGGGGAATAGCGGGTGGCACAGATACGCAGTATTTT
TRBJ1-3 NA few TRBV28 CASHRGRVRGNTIYF TGTGCCAGCCACCGAGGGAGGGTACGAGGAAACACCATATATTTT
TRBJ1-3 NA NA TRBV2 CASRSDTQETIYF TGTGCCAGCCGTTCAGACACCCAAGAGACCATATATTTT
TRBJ2-5 NA once TRBV11-3 CASSLEVRETQYF TGTGCCAGCAGCTTAGAGGTGCGGGAGACCCAGTACTTC
TRBJ2-6 TRBD2 few TRBV9 CASSVAKAGESLSGANVLTF TGTGCCAGCAGCGTAGCTAAAGCGGGGGAGAGTCTCTCTGGGGCCAACGTCCTGACTTTC
TRBJ2-4 NA NA TRBV4-1 CASSPTGTSGNIQYF TGCGCCAGCAGCCCCACCGGGACTTCCGGAAACATTCAGTACTTC
TRBJ2-4 NA NA TRBV6-1 CASSESLGLNIQYF TGTGCCAGCAGTGAATCGCTAGGGTTGAACATTCAGTACTTC
TRBJ2-1 TRBD2 NA TRBV5-1 CASSRTSGYNEQFF TGCGCCAGCAGCCGGACTAGCGGTTACAATGAGCAGTTCTTC
TRBJ2-5 TRBD2 NA TRBV5-5 CASSLGGGGRETQYF TGTGCCAGCAGCTTGGGCGGGGGGGGCCGTGAGACCCAGTACTTC
TRBJ2-6 NA NA TRBV7-2 CASSLPGANVLTF TGTGCCAGCAGCCTCCCAGGGGCCAACGTCCTGACTTTC
TRBJ2-7 TRBD2 NA TRBV9 CASSAPGIAGAYEQYF TGTGCCAGCAGCGCACCCGGTATAGCGGGAGCGTACGAGCAGTACTTC
TRBJ1-1 NA NA TRBV7-2 CASRRGAALENTEAFF TGTGCCAGCAGAAGGGGGGCAGCCCTAGAGAACACTGAAGCTTTCTTT
TRBJ1-4 NA once TRBV9 CASSVDGRGATNEKLFF TGTGCCAGCAGCGTAGACGGCAGGGGTGCAACTAATGAAAAACTGTTTTTT
TRBJ1-2 TRBD1 NA TRBV9 CASSPLTGVYGYTF TGTGCCAGCAGCCCTCTCACAGGGGTCTATGGCTACACCTTC
TRBJ2-7 TRBD1 NA TRBV28 CASRLPGQGPLREQYF TGTGCCAGCAGATTGCCGGGACAGGGGCCCCTGAGGGAGCAGTACTTC
TRBJ1-1 NA NA TRBV7-8 CASSLAGVLDTEAFF TGTGCCAGCAGCTTAGCCGGGGTCCTGGACACTGAAGCTTTCTTT
TRBJ1-1 TRBD1 NA TRBV7-2 CASSPEGRDRVKAFF TGTGCCAGCAGCCCAGAAGGCCGGGACAGGGTTAAAGCTTTCTTT
TRBJ2-7 TRBD2 NA TRBV28 CASSSLAGDSGEQYF TGTGCCAGCAGTTCCCTAGCGGGAGACTCCGGCGAGCAGTACTTC
TRBJ2-4 NA NA TRBV7-9 CASSLEGIQYF TGTGCCAGCAGCTTAGAAGGGATTCAGTACTTC
TRBJ2-7 NA NA TRBV29-1 CSVRTSEQYF TGCAGCGTGCGAACTAGCGAGCAGTACTTC
TRBJ1-2 TRBD1 NA TRBV28 CASTLSLQGTGYTF TGTGCCAGCACCCTAAGCTTACAGGGGACTGGCTACACCTTC
TRBJ2-7 NA once TRBV28 CASISGRITYEQYF TGTGCCAGCATTTCGGGACGGATCACCTACGAGCAGTACTTC
TRBJ2-2 NA NA TRBV5-5 CASSFQGGTGELFF TGTGCCAGCAGCTTTCAGGGAGGAACCGGGGAGCTGTTTTTT
TRBJ2-2 NA once TRBV7-9 CASSLARGTGELFF TGTGCCAGCAGCTTAGCGCGCGGGACCGGGGAGCTGTTTTTT
TRBJ2-3 TRBD2 NA TRBV19 CASSSTGGRGTDTQYF TGTGCCAGTAGTTCAACGGGGGGGAGAGGCACAGATACGCAGTATTTT
TRBJ1-1 NA few TRBV28 CASSTQVTEAFF TGTGCCAGCAGTACCCAAGTCACTGAAGCTTTCTTT
TRBJ2-1 NA NA TRBV4-3 CASSRSESGTRQFF TGCGCCAGCAGCCGTTCGGAAAGCGGCACTAGGCAGTTCTTC
TRBJ2-7 TRBD2 few TRBV6-1 CASMRTSGTYEQYF TGTGCCAGCATGAGGACTAGCGGGACTTACGAGCAGTACTTC
TRBJ2-4 TRBD1 NA TRBV9 CASSVSGQGTNIQYF TGTGCCAGCAGCGTCTCGGGACAGGGCACAAACATTCAGTACTTC
TRBJ2-1 NA NA TRBV2 CASSGTIEQFF TGTGCCAGCAGTGGGACTATCGAGCAGTTCTTC
TRBJ2-7 NA NA TRBV5-1 CASSLEWDYEQYF TGCGCCAGCAGCTTGGAGTGGGACTACGAGCAGTACTTC
TRBJ2-7 NA NA TRBV25-1 CASSMTYEQYF TGTGCCAGCAGTATGACCTACGAGCAGTACTTC
TRBJ1-1 NA NA TRBV18 CASSLERGRNTEAFF TGTGCCAGCTCGCTCGAAAGGGGCCGGAACACTGAAGCTTTCTTT
TRBJ2-2 TRBD2 NA TRBV7-9 CASSPPGSGRPPGELFF TGTGCCAGCAGCCCCCCGGGGAGCGGGAGGCCTCCCGGGGAGCTGTTTTTT
TRBJ2-7 TRBD2 NA TRBV6-5 CASSYSTSGPSYEQYF TGTGCCAGCAGTTATTCGACTAGCGGGCCCTCCTACGAGCAGTACTTC
TRBJ2-5 NA NA TRBV7-2 CASSLTSGEETQYF TGTGCCAGCAGCTTAACGAGCGGCGAAGAGACCCAGTACTTC
TRBJ2-4 NA NA TRBV4-2 CASSQEVGAGGNIQYF TGTGCCAGCAGCCAAGAAGTTGGAGCCGGTGGGAACATTCAGTACTTC
TRBJ2-2 NA once TRBV4-3 CASSQDRREQGTGELFF TGCGCCAGCAGCCAAGATCGACGGGAACAGGGCACCGGGGAGCTGTTTTTT
TRBJ1-4 TRBD1 NA TRBV6-1 CASSRDRWREKLFF TGTGCCAGCAGTAGGGACAGGTGGCGAGAAAAACTGTTTTTT
TRBJ2-1 NA NA TRBV9 CASSSHSDSGVEQFF TGTGCCAGCAGCTCCCACAGTGACAGTGGGGTTGAGCAGTTCTTC
TRBJ2-7 NA NA TRBV7-9 CASSLGAIWYEQYF TGTGCCAGCAGCCTCGGGGCCATATGGTACGAGCAGTACTTC
TRBJ1-5 NA NA TRBV6-5 CASSYDGRSDQPQHF TGTGCCAGCAGTTACGACGGAAGGTCAGATCAGCCCCAGCATTTT